This T cell receptor beta chain originates from a study of OX40 agonist ivuxolimab in advanced cancers. General notes on the study: The costimulatory receptor OX40 (CD134) was targeted by ivuxolimab, a fully human IgG2 agonistic monoclonal antibody. Intravenous ivuxolimab was administered to patients every 2 weeks at six dose levels: 0.01, 0.1, 0.3, 1.5, 3 and 10 mg/kg. Of the 50 or so patients in dose escalation, about 20 had hepatocellular carcinoma, approximately 15 had melanoma, 9 had renal cell carcinoma and 9 had head and neck cancer. The dose-escalation cohort was roughly 83% male with a mean age of around 62 years, ranging from roughly 20 to 80. Prior anti-PD-1, anti-PD-L1 or anti-CTLA-4 therapy was permitted, and about two fifths of dose-escalation patients had received checkpoint inhibitors. Partial responses occurred in three dose-escalation patients, of whom one had hepatocellular carcinoma and two had cutaneous melanoma. The purpose of peripheral TCRbeta sequencing was to test whether ivuxolimab changed TCR sequence diversity and led to clonal T-cell expansion. The paper reports the monotherapy dose-escalation portion (N of about 54 patients) of the phase I ivuxolimab trial.

Patients with a history of autoimmune disease or receiving systemic immunosuppression were excluded from the trial. Peripheral blood for TCR sequencing was drawn from every dose cohort at baseline, at cycle 4 day 1 and at cycle 7 day 1. The samples were taken from a phase I, first-in-human, multicenter, open-label dose-escalation trial of ivuxolimab. Adults with locally advanced or metastatic melanoma, renal cell carcinoma, hepatocellular carcinoma or head and neck squamous cell carcinoma were enrolled in the trial. CD4+ and CD8+ T cells were sorted separately from peripheral blood before TCR sequencing. Genomic DNA was extracted from sorted cells for sequencing of the TCRbeta CDR3 region. The immunoSEQ Assay was used to sequence the TCRbeta CDR3 regions. Entries here come from immuneACCESS through TCRdb and include only in-frame sequences with V and J called. Some clones fail to appear in such tables; in the studies checked, an unresolved V gene covers under half of the shortfall, and the cause of the remainder is unknown. The sample records more than 40,000 clones, 88% of which are singletons. In total, the top ten clones hold around 1.1% of the sample.

Germline trimming amounts to 7 bases on V and 3 bases on J, with 7 as the count of junction bases outside the gene matches. CDR1 and CDR2 are read off the germline V gene as MNHNS and SASEGT. The CDR3 runs 15 amino acids, cysteine and phenylalanine included. Only CDR3 DNA remains: 45 bases, in frame from the first base. Paper-wide results and their limitations: Low levels of normalized T-cell clonal expansion were also seen in some nonresponding patients. At doses of 0.1 to 3.0 mg/kg, clonal expansion of both CD4+ and CD8+ T cells in blood was seen between baseline and week 6. After ivuxolimab, more expanded clones were found on average in CD8+ T cells than in CD4+ T cells. The antigen specificity of the clonally expanded peripheral T cells was not determined. In partial responders in the 0.1-3.0 mg/kg groups, normalized peripheral clonal expansion was found to be among the lowest, especially among CD8+ T cells.

This clone was observed once. This receptor's antigen is unknown. No base quality values were provided; no much bigger clone lies one nucleotide off. The sequence derives from an adult with an advanced solid tumor such as melanoma, head and neck, liver or kidney cancer. The sequence links TRBV6-1 to TRBJ2-2, and TRBD1 matches 8 of the central bases. The sample was CD4+ or CD8+ T cells sorted from blood, taken in a trial of the OX40 agonist ivuxolimab. The base sequence is TGTGCCAGCACCCGGTCCAGGGGGCACACCGGGGAGCTGTTTTTT. Its product reads: CASTRSRGHTGELFF.